A few counts support the clone carrying this T cell receptor beta chain. The antigen remains unidentified. TCRdb processed the 5' RACE reads anew with MiXCR; each CDR3 protein has one entry. The top ten hold around 8% of the sample, which has around 72,000 distinct CDR3 sequences, around 10% seen once. Germline values: CDR1 SQVTM, CDR2 ANQGSEA. The CDR3 runs to 13 residues. The V and J ends lost 7 bases and 8 bases respectively, with 15 bases between them. The sample originates from a study of early T cells in non-severe SARS-CoV-2 infection. General study points: Matching results from VDJdb favored anti-spike CD8 responses, leaving private and CD4 specificities undetected.

The sequence came from an adult who was a healthcare worker with PCR-confirmed SARS-CoV-2 infection or an uninfected control (not recorded which). The sequencing used whole blood, collected at baseline. The rearrangement joins TRBV29-1 to TRBJ1-6, with TRBD1 as a possible D gene (6 bases). The CDR3, as DNA: TGCAGCGCCCGTCTTAGGGGGGATTCACCCCTCCACTTT. This translates into CSARLRGDSPLHF.